This entry lists 23 T cell receptor beta chains sequenced from one sample in a study of T cell changes during pregnancy in multiple sclerosis. Repertoires were generated with immunoSEQ multiplex PCR, while TCRdb's copy carries only in-frame clones and drops some. The repertoire holds 35,000 to 55,000 clones, with about 90% as singletons. The material sequenced was CD4+ T cells from peripheral blood mononuclear cells, taken in the third trimester of pregnancy. These receptors all stem from a female donor with multiple sclerosis, enrolled in a pregnancy study.

CDR3 DNA: TGTGCCAGCAGCCCAGGTGCGAAAGAGACCCAGTACTTC. The encoded protein is CASSPGAKETQYF. This chain uses TRBV7-2 with TRBJ2-5; no clear D gene. The CDR3 is 13 residues long. Trimming pared 5 bases from V and 3 bases from J, leaving 10 bases between. Germline CDR1 reads SGHTA; CDR2 reads FQGNSA.

V gene TRBV25-1 combines with J gene TRBJ2-5; D perhaps matches TRBD1 (6 bases). The germline V gene has CDR1 MGHDK and CDR2 SYGVNS. CDR3 size: 14 residues. The V gene lost 5 bases and the J gene lost 3 bases, with 13 bases spanning the gap. The CDR3 here is CASSNTGLEETQYF. The DNA of the CDR3 is TGTGCCAGCAGTAACACAGGGTTGGAAGAGACCCAGTACTTC.

The rearrangement joins TRBV7-2 to TRBJ2-3; 11 bases are shared with TRBD2. The CDR3 is 16 amino acids. The germline gives CDR1 SGHTA, CDR2 FQGNSA. J gave up 6 bases and V 2 bases, and 7 bases lay outside the gene matches. The chain's CDR3 is CASSLSSGRAGDTQYF. The CDR3 DNA follows: TGTGCCAGCAGCTTAAGTAGCGGGAGGGCCGGGGATACGCAGTATTTT.

The rearrangement links TRBV4-3 to TRBJ1-2, with TRBD1 as a possible D gene (6 bases). Germline CDR1 reads LGHNA; CDR2 reads YSLEER. V was trimmed by 0 bases and J by 2 bases, leaving 10 bases between them. The CDR3 sequence is 15 residues long. CDR3 loop: CASSQDNRANYGYTF. CDR3 in DNA: TGCGCCAGCAGCCAAGACAACAGGGCGAACTATGGCTACACCTTC.

The chain employs TRBV7-2 and TRBJ2-1; D is unclear. Germline V gene lookup returns CDR1 SGHTA and CDR2 FQGNSA. CDR3 length equals 12 residues. Trimming removed 11 bases at V and 6 bases at J, with 14 bases between. The CDR3, as DNA: TGTGCCTCTAGGCACGGTGGCAATGAGCAGTTCTTC. Translating it yields CASRHGGNEQFF.

V is TRBV7-6 and J is TRBJ2-7, with TRBD1 matching 7 bases. The germline CDR1 and CDR2 sequences are SGHVS and FNYEAQ. J lost 2 bases, V lost 6 bases, and 7 bases had no gene match. The CDR3 has 14 amino acids. The CDR3 sequence is CASSPETGPYEQYF. The CDR3 region has the DNA TGTGCCAGCAGTCCAGAGACAGGGCCCTACGAGCAGTACTTC.

This clone was found once. The chain combines TRBV21-1 with TRBJ2-1; the table gives TRBD2 as D, unverified against the DNA. TRBV21-1 has pseudogene status. The CDR3 totals 18 residues. CDR3 DNA: TGTGCCAGCAGCAAAGAAGGGGCTAGCGGGAGCTCCTACAATGAGCAGTTCTTC. Amino acids: CASSKEGASGSSYNEQFF.

The chain combines TRBV28 with TRBJ2-7; 10 positions match TRBD2. Trimming at V came to 8 bases and at J to 4 bases, leaving 11 bases not matched to a gene. The V gene's germline CDR1 is MDHEN and CDR2 SYDVKM. This CDR3 has 15 amino acids. CDR3 in amino acids: CASSGSGLAEYEQYF. CDR3 nucleotides: TGTGCCAGCTCCGGCAGTGGACTAGCGGAGTACGAGCAGTACTTC.

This clone came up a few times. The chain carries TRBV5-1 and TRBJ2-5; TRBD1 is a possible D gene (6 bases). The V gene lost 0 bases and the J gene lost 5 bases, with 14 bases spanning the gap. This CDR3 is 15 amino acids long. CDR1 is SGHRS, CDR2 YFSETQ, per germline. CDR3 DNA: TGCGCCAGCAGCTTGGATGGCAGGGGCGGGGAGACCCAGTACTTC. This translates into CASSLDGRGGETQYF.

This chain uses TRBV11-1 with TRBJ2-5, with TRBD1 matching 8 bases. This CDR3 has 16 amino acids. Trimming cost V 5 bases and J 4 bases; bases outside gene matches: 12. The germline V gene has CDR1 SGHAT and CDR2 FQDESV (reference sequence). The CDR3 is CASSLRTGSVPETQYF. In DNA form, the CDR3 reads TGTGCCAGCAGCCTAAGGACAGGGTCGGTTCCAGAGACCCAGTACTTC.

This clone occurred once. This rearrangement joins TRBV19 to TRBJ1-5; 7 bases line up with TRBD1. The germline V gene has CDR1 LNHDA and CDR2 SQIVND (reference sequence). V shed 9 bases, J shed 1 base, and the junction held 9 bases outside the gene matches. CDR3 length equals 15 residues. For the CDR3, the DNA is TGTGCCAGCACTAGACAGGGTAACAGCAATCAGCCCCAGCATTTT. Encoded protein: CASTRQGNSNQPQHF.

The gene calls are TRBV6-6 and TRBJ1-2; D unclear. The V and J ends lost 2 bases and 2 bases respectively, with 15 bases between them. This CDR3 comprises 16 residues. Germline-derived CDR1 and CDR2 are MNHNY and SVGAGI (reference sequence). The CDR3 loop reads CASSYRREALNYGYTF. For the CDR3, the DNA is TGTGCCAGCAGTTACAGGCGAGAGGCACTGAACTATGGCTACACCTTC.

The gene calls are TRBV19 and TRBJ2-2; 8 nucleotides match TRBD1. V dropped 6 bases and J dropped 1; count of bases not matched to a gene: 4. Per the germline V gene, CDR1 is LNHDA and CDR2 is SQIVND (reference sequence). The CDR3 extends over 15 amino acids. As DNA, the CDR3 is TGTGCCAGTAGGACACAGGGGGTGAACACCGGGGAGCTGTTTTTT. Translated: CASRTQGVNTGELFF.

The V and J genes are TRBV7-2 and TRBJ2-1, with 9 bases aligning to TRBD2. Unmatched junction bases numbered 8, after V lost 1 base and J lost 7 bases. This CDR3 spans 16 amino acids. Germline loops: CDR1 SGHTA, CDR2 FQGNSA. The CDR3 loop reads CASSLGRAGGANEQFF. DNA for the CDR3: TGTGCCAGCAGCTTAGGGAGGGCGGGAGGGGCTAATGAGCAGTTCTTC.

The chain employs TRBV7-2 and TRBJ1-2, with 7 bases matching TRBD1. Germline-derived CDR1 and CDR2 are SGHTA and FQGNSA. This CDR3 region has 14 residues. The V and J ends lost 4 bases and 7 bases, in that order; junction bases with no gene match: 9. CDR3 in DNA: TGTGCCAGCAGCTCGAGAACAGGGGATGGTGGCTACACCTTC. Its protein is CASSSRTGDGGYTF.

The gene calls are TRBV5-1 and TRBJ2-7; 9 bases align to TRBD1. Trimming cost V 0 bases and J 3 bases; bases outside gene matches: 4. Germline V CDR1 and CDR2: SGHRS, YFSETQ. This CDR3 region has 15 residues. The CDR3 loop reads CASSLAGQGIYEQYF. The CDR3 nucleotides are TGCGCCAGCAGCTTGGCTGGACAGGGGATCTACGAGCAGTACTTC.

The rearrangement links TRBV13 to TRBJ1-1; D is uncertain. This CDR3 region has 13 residues. Germline loops: CDR1 PRHDT, CDR2 FYEKMQ (reference sequence). Trimming removed 5 bases at V and 4 bases at J, with 11 bases between. CDR3 sequence: CASSQRKSTEAFF. The CDR3 DNA is TGTGCCAGCAGCCAGCGTAAGAGCACTGAAGCTTTCTTT.

The DNA for the CDR3 is TGTGCCAGCAGCTTGGGGGAACTGAAGGGGGAGACCCAGTACTTC. This encodes CASSLGELKGETQYF. The chain employs TRBV5-8 and TRBJ2-5, with TRBD1 as a possible D gene (5 bases). V lost 0 bases, J lost 5 bases, and 14 bases lay in between. Germline CDR1 SGHTS, CDR2 YDEGEE. This CDR3 has 15 amino acids.

The chain recombines TRBV10-3 with TRBJ2-3; the match to TRBD1 covers 9 bases. The CDR3 length is 16 residues. Trimming at V came to 0 bases and at J to 3 bases, leaving 4 bases not matched to a gene. Germline V gene lookup returns CDR1 ENHRY and CDR2 SYGVKD. The CDR3 DNA is TGTGCCATCAGTGAGTCACAGGGGGCGATGACAGATACGCAGTATTTT. This sequence encodes CAISESQGAMTDTQYF.

This rearrangement joins TRBV2 to TRBJ2-3; 10 bases align to TRBD2. This CDR3 is 16 amino acids long. The germline V gene encodes CDR1 SNHLY and CDR2 FYNNEI. With V trimmed by 5 bases and J by 1 base, 6 bases remained unmatched. CDR3 residues: CASSPTGLAGTDTQYF. DNA for the CDR3: TGTGCCAGCAGTCCTACCGGACTAGCGGGCACAGATACGCAGTATTTT.

The chain joins TRBV7-6 to TRBJ2-1, with D possibly being TRBD2 (5 bases). This CDR3 has 15 residues. CDR1 is SGHVS and CDR2 is FNYEAQ in the germline V gene. Trimming took off 2 bases at V and 4 bases at J, with 12 bases between the two ends. CDR3 DNA sequence: TGTGCCAGCAGCTTAATGGCTAGCCTATACAATGAGCAGTTCTTC. Translation: CASSLMASLYNEQFF.

This rearrangement joins TRBV4-3 to TRBJ1-4, with TRBD1 matching over 8 bases. This CDR3 is 17 amino acids long. V lost 6 bases, J lost 6 bases, and 15 bases stayed unmatched. In germline, CDR1 is LGHNA, CDR2 YSLEER. CDR3 amino acids: CASSPRQATGVDEKLFF. Written as DNA, the CDR3 is TGCGCCAGCAGTCCTCGTCAGGCGACAGGGGTAGATGAAAAACTGTTTTTT.

The chain uses TRBV7-8 and TRBJ1-1; 7 bases line up with TRBD1. The V and J ends lost 5 bases and 3 bases, in that order; junction bases with no gene match: 3. The CDR3 contains 13 residues. CDR1 SGHVS and CDR2 FQNEAQ come from the germline V gene. This CDR3 reads CASSIDRDTEAFF. The DNA for the CDR3 is TGTGCCAGCAGCATCGACAGGGACACTGAAGCTTTCTTT.